The 20 T cell receptor beta chains reported below all come from one sample, sequenced in a study of blood T cell repertoires in COVID-19 (dated by TCRdb to 2019 to 2021). The library was obtained by the immunoSEQ multiplex PCR assay. Drawn from immuneACCESS, this table holds only the in-frame rearrangements with V and J called that TCRdb kept. Clones are partly lost; checked studies trace under half to an unresolved V gene and leave the rest unexplained. This sample is represented by approximately 210,000 clones; approximately 81% of them were singletons. Approximately 9% of the sample rests with the top ten. The sample taken for sequencing was PBMCs or T cells enriched from blood (not recorded which). These receptors were collected from a woman aged 50 to 60 with acute COVID-19.

This clone was observed a few times. The V and J genes are TRBV27 and TRBJ1-2; no reliable D call. Trimming shortened V by 5 bases and J by 4 bases, and 14 bases separated the two germline ends. Germline CDR1 reads MNHEY; CDR2 reads SMNVEV (reference sequence). The CDR3 has 14 amino acids. CDR3 coding DNA: TGTGCCAGCAGTCTACGGGAGGGCACCTATGGCTACACCTTC. It codes for CASSLREGTYGYTF.

The V and J genes are TRBV7-2 and TRBJ1-5; D not resolved. With 1 base removed from V and 4 bases from J, the gap between germline ends came to 11 bases. The CDR3 runs to 15 residues. CDR1 SGHTA and CDR2 FQGNSA come from the germline V gene. The CDR3 protein is CASSLGSTGNQPQHF. In nucleotides, the CDR3 is TGTGCCAGCAGCTTAGGATCGACGGGGAATCAGCCCCAGCATTTT.

The V and J genes are TRBV10-3 and TRBJ1-2, with 7 bases lining up with TRBD1. Trimming at V came to 6 bases and at J to 6 bases, leaving 7 bases not matched to a gene. There are 13 residues in the CDR3. In germline, CDR1 is ENHRY, CDR2 SYGVKD. CDR3 sequence: CAISSDREDGYTF. The CDR3 nucleotides are TGTGCCATCAGCAGTGACAGGGAGGATGGCTACACCTTC.

J is TRBJ2-1 and V is TRBV10-3; no firm D call. Trimming took 3 bases from V and 10 from J, leaving 10 bases between them. Germline V gene lookup returns CDR1 ENHRY and CDR2 SYGVKD. The CDR3 has 12 residues. The CDR3 is CAISDPPREQFF. DNA of the CDR3: TGTGCCATCAGTGACCCTCCGAGGGAGCAGTTCTTC.

Details on this clone: A read error may be the cause here, since a much bigger clone is one base away. Additional DNA sequences in this sample encode the identical CDR3. The chain links TRBV28 to TRBJ2-7; TRBD2 matches 7 bases. There are 15 residues in the CDR3. The junction had 9 bases not matched to a gene; V was cut back by 5 bases and J by 2 bases. CDR1 and CDR2 from the germline V gene are MDHEN and SYDVKM. The CDR3 DNA reads as TGTGCCAGCAGTCCCCGAGCGGGATTTGCCTACGAGCAGTACTTC. It yields the protein CASSPRAGFAYEQYF.

V usage is TRBV6-5 and J usage is TRBJ1-2; D perhaps matches TRBD1 (5 bases). The V and J ends lost 0 bases and 3 bases respectively, with 14 bases between them. The CDR3 loop spans 16 amino acids. Germline loops: CDR1 MNHEY, CDR2 SVGAGI. The CDR3 DNA reads as TGTGCCAGCAGTTACTCAGGAGGGAGGGGAGACTATGGCTACACCTTC. Residues: CASSYSGGRGDYGYTF.

This sequence joins TRBV6-6 and TRBJ2-3; D perhaps matches TRBD2 (6 bases). Germline values: CDR1 MNHNY, CDR2 SVGAGI (reference sequence). CDR3 length: 12 amino acids. The germline V and J ends were trimmed by 10 bases and 0 bases, with 8 bases remaining between them. DNA of the CDR3: TGTGCCACCCGGGAGAGCACAGATACGCAGTATTTT. Translation: CATRESTDTQYF.

This chain uses TRBV27 with TRBJ2-1; 12 nucleotides agree with TRBD2. CDR1 MNHEY and CDR2 SMNVEV come from the germline V gene (reference sequence). This CDR3 is built from 15 residues. V trimming: 10 bases; J trimming: 4 bases; junction bases outside the gene matches: 8. The CDR3 sequence: CATATSGGSYNEQFF. CDR3 nucleotide sequence: TGTGCCACCGCGACTAGCGGGGGTTCTTACAATGAGCAGTTCTTC.

This chain connects TRBV4-1 to TRBJ2-1, with 10 bases aligning to TRBD1. Trimming took 1 base from V and 7 from J; bases not matched to a gene: 10. The CDR3 runs 17 residues. Germline values: CDR1 MGHRA, CDR2 YSYEKL. The CDR3 DNA sequence: TGCGCCAGCAGCCAAGCTTGGACAGGGGGGTTTGAGAATGAGCAGTTCTTC. Translated: CASSQAWTGGFENEQFF.

The chain links TRBV4-3 to TRBJ1-1; D gene unclear. The CDR3 extends over 15 amino acids. Deletions cut 1 base from V and 8 bases from J, with 17 bases between. Looked up from germline, CDR1 is LGHNA and CDR2 is YSLEER. CDR3 in amino acids: CASSQGVAAVAEAFF. The CDR3 DNA is TGCGCCAGCAGCCAAGGAGTCGCGGCAGTCGCGGAAGCTTTCTTT.

This clone was observed once. Relative to the germline gene, one junction end is altered; a read error may explain this. The chain carries TRBV28 and TRBJ1-4; tentative D call: TRBD1 (5 bases). The CDR3 is 19 amino acids. Germline CDR1 MDHEN, CDR2 SYDVKM. This chain's CDR3 is CASKSRSWLQNRMNENLFF. The CDR3 region has the DNA TGTGCCAGCAAATCCCGATCGTGGTTACAGAACAGGATGAATGAAAACCTGTTTTTT.

The rearrangement uses TRBV10-3 and TRBJ2-1, with TRBD2 as a possible D gene (5 bases). Germline values: CDR1 ENHRY, CDR2 SYGVKD. The CDR3 is made up of 14 amino acids. The V gene lost 8 bases and the J gene lost 7 bases, with 18 bases spanning the gap. The chain's CDR3 is CAIEDSPSTNEQFF. DNA of the CDR3: TGTGCCATCGAGGACTCCCCTTCGACTAATGAGCAGTTCTTC.

The rearrangement uses TRBV18 and TRBJ2-1; TRBD2 matches at 9 bases. The CDR3 covers 17 residues. CDR1 KGHSH and CDR2 LQKENI come from the germline V gene. V was clipped by 2 bases and J by 7 bases; unmatched bases: 12. This CDR3 reads CASSPFFGTSTTNEQFF. The DNA for the CDR3 is TGTGCCAGCTCACCATTCTTCGGGACTAGCACAACGAATGAGCAGTTCTTC.

The V gene is TRBV6-5, the J gene TRBJ2-5, with 7 positions matching TRBD1. CDR3 size: 11 residues. Germline V gives CDR1 MNHEY, CDR2 SVGAGI. CDR3 DNA: TGTCCTCGACAGGGACAAGAGACCCAGTACTTC. This translates into CPRQGQETQYF.

The table lists this clone with a count of one. Other DNA sequences in this sample translate to the same CDR3. This chain connects TRBV18 to TRBJ1-4; no definite D call. This CDR3 has 15 residues. V gave up 0 bases and J gave up 1 base, with 6 bases separating them. The V gene's germline CDR1 is KGHSH and CDR2 LQKENI. CDR3 residues: CASSPPRGTNEKLFF. The CDR3 DNA reads TGTGCCAGCTCACCACCCCGGGGAACTAATGAAAAACTGTTTTTT.

V is TRBV6-2 or TRBV6-3 and J is TRBJ1-5; maybe TRBD1 (5 bases). The CDR3 length is 15 residues. Germline V lookup: CDR1 MNHEY, CDR2 SVGEGT. Deletions cut 0 bases from V and 9 bases from J, with 15 bases between. The DNA of the CDR3 is TGTGCCAGCAGTTACTCCCGGACATCTATAGGGCCCCAGCATTTT. Translated: CASSYSRTSIGPQHF.

In its sample, this clone was seen a few times. In nucleotides, the CDR3 is TGCAGCGCACACGTAGCGGGGGGGCCTATTGAGCAGTTCTTC. It yields the protein CSAHVAGGPIEQFF. This chain connects TRBV29-1 to TRBJ2-1; 11 bases map to TRBD2. V trimming: 7 bases; J trimming: 9 bases; junction bases outside the gene matches: 11. Germline V gene data show CDR1 as SQVTM and CDR2 as ANQGSEA. CDR3 length: 14 residues.

This sequence joins TRBV7-9 and TRBJ2-5, with TRBD2 matching 7 bases. This CDR3 is 15 amino acids long. Germline CDR1 and CDR2: SEHNR and FQNEAQ (reference sequence). V shed 2 bases and J 0 bases; nucleotides not matched to a gene: 3. The CDR3 DNA reads as TGTGCCAGCAGCTTACGGCTAGCGGACCAAGAGACCCAGTACTTC. It is translated as CASSLRLADQETQYF.

This chain joins TRBV19 and TRBJ1-3; TRBD1 aligns across 7 bases. The CDR3 spans 15 residues. Trimming removed 7 bases from V and 6 bases from J; junction bases left unmatched: 12. CDR1 is LNHDA, CDR2 SQIVND, per germline (reference sequence). The CDR3 protein is CASTPTATGSNTIYF. The CDR3 DNA is TGTGCCAGTACCCCCACGGCGACAGGGTCAAACACCATATATTTT.

As to this clone: The same CDR3 is also encoded by other DNA sequences in this sample. This chain uses TRBV7-9 with TRBJ1-1, with a possible D match to TRBD1 (5 bases). Germline lookup yields CDR1 SEHNR and CDR2 FQNEAQ (reference sequence). The ends were cut back, 5 bases at V and 1 base at J, with 11 bases in the middle. The CDR3 has 14 amino acids. The CDR3 reads CASSLGASNTEAFF. In DNA form, the CDR3 reads TGTGCCAGCAGCCTAGGGGCCTCGAACACTGAAGCTTTCTTT.